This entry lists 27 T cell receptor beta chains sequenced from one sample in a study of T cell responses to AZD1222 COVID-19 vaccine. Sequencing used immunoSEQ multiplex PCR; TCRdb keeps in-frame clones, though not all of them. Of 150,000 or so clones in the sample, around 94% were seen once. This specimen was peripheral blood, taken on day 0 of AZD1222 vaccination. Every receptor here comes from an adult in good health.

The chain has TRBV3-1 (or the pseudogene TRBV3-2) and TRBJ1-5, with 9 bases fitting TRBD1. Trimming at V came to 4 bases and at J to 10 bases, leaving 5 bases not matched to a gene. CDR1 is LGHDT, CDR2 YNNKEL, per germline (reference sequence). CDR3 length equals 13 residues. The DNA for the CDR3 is TGTGCCAGCAGCCCCACAGGGGGCCAACCCCAGCATTTT. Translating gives CASSPTGGQPQHF.

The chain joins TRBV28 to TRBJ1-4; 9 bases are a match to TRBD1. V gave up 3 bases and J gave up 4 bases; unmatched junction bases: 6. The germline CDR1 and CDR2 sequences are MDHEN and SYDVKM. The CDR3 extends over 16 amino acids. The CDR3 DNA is TGTGCCAGCAGTTTTAGGCCGGGACAGGGTAATGAAAAACTGTTTTTT. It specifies CASSFRPGQGNEKLFF.

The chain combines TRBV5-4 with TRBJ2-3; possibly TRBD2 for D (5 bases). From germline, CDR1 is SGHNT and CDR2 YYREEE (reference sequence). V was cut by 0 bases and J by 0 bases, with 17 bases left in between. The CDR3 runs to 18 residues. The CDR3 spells CASSLAVRADTSTDTQYF. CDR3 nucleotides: TGTGCCAGCAGCTTGGCAGTGCGGGCGGATACTAGCACAGATACGCAGTATTTT.

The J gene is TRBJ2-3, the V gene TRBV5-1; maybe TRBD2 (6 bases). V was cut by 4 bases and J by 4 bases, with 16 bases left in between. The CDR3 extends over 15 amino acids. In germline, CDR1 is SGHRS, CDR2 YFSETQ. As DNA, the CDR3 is TGCGCCAGCAGCCGGGACTCACCCGGAGCAGATACGCAGTATTTT. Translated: CASSRDSPGADTQYF.

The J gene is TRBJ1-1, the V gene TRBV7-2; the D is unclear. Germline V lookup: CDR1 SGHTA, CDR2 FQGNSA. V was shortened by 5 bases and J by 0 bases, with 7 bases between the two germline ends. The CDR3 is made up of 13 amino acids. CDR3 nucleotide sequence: TGTGCCAGCAGCGATTATCTGAACACTGAAGCTTTCTTT. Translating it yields CASSDYLNTEAFF.

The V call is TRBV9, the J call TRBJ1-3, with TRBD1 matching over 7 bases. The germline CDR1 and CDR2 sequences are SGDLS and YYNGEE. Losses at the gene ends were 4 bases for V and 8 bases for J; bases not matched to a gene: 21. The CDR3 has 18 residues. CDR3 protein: CASSYATNTGQAGYTIYF. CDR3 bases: TGTGCCAGCAGCTACGCAACAAACACAGGACAGGCTGGTTACACCATATATTTT.

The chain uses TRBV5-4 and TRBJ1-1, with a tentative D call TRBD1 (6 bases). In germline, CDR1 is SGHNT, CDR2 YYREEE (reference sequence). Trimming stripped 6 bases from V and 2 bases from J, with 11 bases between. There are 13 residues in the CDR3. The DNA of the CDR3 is TGTGCCAGCAACAGGGCAACTAACACTGAAGCTTTCTTT. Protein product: CASNRATNTEAFF.

Here the CDR3 DNA reads TGCAGCGCCCTGGAGGGAGGGCAGACTGAAGCTTTCTTT. This translates into CSALEGGQTEAFF. The genes are TRBV29-1 and TRBJ1-1; no definite D call. CDR3 length: 13 amino acids. V was trimmed by 7 bases and J by 5 bases, leaving 17 bases between them. The germline gives CDR1 SQVTM, CDR2 ANQGSEA.

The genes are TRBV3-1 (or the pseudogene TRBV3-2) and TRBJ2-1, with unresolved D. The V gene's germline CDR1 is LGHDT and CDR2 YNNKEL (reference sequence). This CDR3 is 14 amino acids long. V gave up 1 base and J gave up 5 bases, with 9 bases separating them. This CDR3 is CASSQGVRNNEQFF. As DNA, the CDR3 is TGTGCCAGCAGCCAAGGAGTCCGGAACAATGAGCAGTTCTTC.

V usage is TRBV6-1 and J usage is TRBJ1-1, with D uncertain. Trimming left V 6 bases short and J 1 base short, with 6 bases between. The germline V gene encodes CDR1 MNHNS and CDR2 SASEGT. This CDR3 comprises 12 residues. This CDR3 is CASRGPNTEAFF. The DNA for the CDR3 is TGTGCCAGCAGAGGGCCGAACACTGAAGCTTTCTTT.

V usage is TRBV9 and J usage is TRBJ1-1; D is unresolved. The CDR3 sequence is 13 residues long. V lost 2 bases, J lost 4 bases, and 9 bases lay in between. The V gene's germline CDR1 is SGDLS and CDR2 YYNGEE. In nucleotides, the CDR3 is TGTGCCAGCAGCGTTAATTGGGGCACTGAAGCTTTCTTT. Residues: CASSVNWGTEAFF.

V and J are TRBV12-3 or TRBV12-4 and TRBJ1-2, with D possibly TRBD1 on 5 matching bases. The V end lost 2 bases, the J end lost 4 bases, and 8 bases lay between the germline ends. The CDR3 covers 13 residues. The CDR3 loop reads CASSLSGVYGYTF. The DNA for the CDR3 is TGTGCCAGCAGTTTATCGGGGGTCTATGGCTACACCTTC.

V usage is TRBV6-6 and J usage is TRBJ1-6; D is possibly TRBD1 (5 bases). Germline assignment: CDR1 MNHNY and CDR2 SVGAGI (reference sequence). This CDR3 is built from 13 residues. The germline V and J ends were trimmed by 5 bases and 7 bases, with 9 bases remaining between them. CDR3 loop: CASSGRQNSPLHF. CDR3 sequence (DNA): TGTGCCAGCAGTGGACGACAGAATTCACCCCTCCACTTT.

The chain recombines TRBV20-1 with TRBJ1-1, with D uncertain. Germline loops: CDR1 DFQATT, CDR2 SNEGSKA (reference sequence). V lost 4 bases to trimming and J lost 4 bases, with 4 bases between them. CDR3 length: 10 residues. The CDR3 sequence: CSATTTEAFF. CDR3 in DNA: TGCAGTGCTACGACCACTGAAGCTTTCTTT.

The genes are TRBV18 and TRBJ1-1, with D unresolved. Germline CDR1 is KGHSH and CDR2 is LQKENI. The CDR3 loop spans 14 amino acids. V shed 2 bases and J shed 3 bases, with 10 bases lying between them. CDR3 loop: CASSPWGVDTEAFF. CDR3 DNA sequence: TGTGCCAGCTCACCATGGGGAGTTGACACTGAAGCTTTCTTT.

The CDR3 nucleotides are TGCGCCAGCAGCGCAGAACAGGGGGCCTTTTTACACAATGAGCAGTTCTTC. It codes for CASSAEQGAFLHNEQFF. The chain links TRBV5-1 to TRBJ2-1, with 9 bases identical to TRBD1. The CDR3 contains 17 residues. The V and J ends lost 4 bases and 5 bases, in that order; junction bases with no gene match: 13. Germline V lookup: CDR1 SGHRS, CDR2 YFSETQ. Looking up the rest from reference TRBV5-1 and TRBJ2-1 gives the full variable domain: KAGVTQTPRYLIKTRGQQVTLSCSPISGHRSVSWYQQTPGQGLQFLFEYFSETQRNKGNFPGRFSGRQFSNSRSEMNVSTLELGDSALYLCASSAEQGAFLHNEQFFGPGTRLTVL.

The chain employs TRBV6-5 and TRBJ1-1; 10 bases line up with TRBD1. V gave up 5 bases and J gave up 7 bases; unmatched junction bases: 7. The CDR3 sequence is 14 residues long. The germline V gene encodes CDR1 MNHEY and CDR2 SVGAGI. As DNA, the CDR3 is TGTGCCAGCAGTACGACAGGGGGCATTAATGAAGCTTTCTTT. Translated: CASSTTGGINEAFF.

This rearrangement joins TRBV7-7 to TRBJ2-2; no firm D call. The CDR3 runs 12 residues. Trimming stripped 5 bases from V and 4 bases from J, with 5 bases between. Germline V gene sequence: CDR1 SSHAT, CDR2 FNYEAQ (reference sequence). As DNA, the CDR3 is TGTGCCAGCAGCCCTCTCACCGGGGAGCTGTTTTTT. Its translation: CASSPLTGELFF.

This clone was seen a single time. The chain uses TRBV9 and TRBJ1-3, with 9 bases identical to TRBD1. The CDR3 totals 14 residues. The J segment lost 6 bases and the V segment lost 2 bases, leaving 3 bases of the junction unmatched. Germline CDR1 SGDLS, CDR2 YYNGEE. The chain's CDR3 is CASSVGQGKNTIYF. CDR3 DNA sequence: TGTGCCAGCAGCGTGGGACAGGGTAAAAACACCATATATTTT.

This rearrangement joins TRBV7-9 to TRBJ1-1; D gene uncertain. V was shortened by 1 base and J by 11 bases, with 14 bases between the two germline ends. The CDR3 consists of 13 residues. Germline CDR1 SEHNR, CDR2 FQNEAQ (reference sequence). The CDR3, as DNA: TGTGCCAGCAGCTTAGACGCCAAGGATTCGGCTTTCTTT. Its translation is CASSLDAKDSAFF.

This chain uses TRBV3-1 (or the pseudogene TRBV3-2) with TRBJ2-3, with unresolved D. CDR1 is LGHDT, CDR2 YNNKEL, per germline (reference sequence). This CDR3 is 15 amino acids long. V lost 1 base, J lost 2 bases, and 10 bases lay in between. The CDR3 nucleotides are TGTGCCAGCAGCCAAGTTTTAGGGTTCACAGATACGCAGTATTTT. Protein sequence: CASSQVLGFTDTQYF.

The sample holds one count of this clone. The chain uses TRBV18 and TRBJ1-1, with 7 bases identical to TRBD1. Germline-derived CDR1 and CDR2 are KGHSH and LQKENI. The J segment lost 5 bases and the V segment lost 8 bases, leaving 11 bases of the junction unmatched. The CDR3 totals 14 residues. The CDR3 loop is CASRDSLRNTEAFF. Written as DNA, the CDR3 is TGTGCCAGCCGGGACAGCTTAAGGAATACTGAAGCTTTCTTT. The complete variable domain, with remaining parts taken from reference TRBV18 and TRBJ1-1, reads NAGVMQNPRHLVRRRGQEARLRCSPMKGHSHVYWYRQLPEEGLKFMVYLQKENIIDESGMPKERFSAEFPKEGPSILRIQQVVRGDSAAYFCASRDSLRNTEAFFGQGTRLTVV.

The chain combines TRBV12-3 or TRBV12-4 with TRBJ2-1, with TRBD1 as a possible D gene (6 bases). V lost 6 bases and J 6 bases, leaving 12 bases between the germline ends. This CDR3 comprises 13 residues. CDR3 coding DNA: TGTGCCAGCAGCCCATCCAGGGGCAATGAGCAGTTCTTC. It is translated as CASSPSRGNEQFF.

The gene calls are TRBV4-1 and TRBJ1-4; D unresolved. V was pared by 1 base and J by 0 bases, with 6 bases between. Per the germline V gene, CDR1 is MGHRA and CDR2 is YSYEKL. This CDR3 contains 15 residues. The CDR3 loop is CASSQGISTNEKLFF. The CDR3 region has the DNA TGCGCCAGCAGCCAAGGAATCTCAACTAATGAAAAACTGTTTTTT.

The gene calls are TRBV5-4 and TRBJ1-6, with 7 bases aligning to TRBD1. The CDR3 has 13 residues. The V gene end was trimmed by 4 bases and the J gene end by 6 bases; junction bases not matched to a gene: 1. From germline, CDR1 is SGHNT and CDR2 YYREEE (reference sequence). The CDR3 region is CASSRDSNSPLHF. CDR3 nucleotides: TGTGCCAGCAGCCGGGACAGTAATTCACCCCTCCACTTT.

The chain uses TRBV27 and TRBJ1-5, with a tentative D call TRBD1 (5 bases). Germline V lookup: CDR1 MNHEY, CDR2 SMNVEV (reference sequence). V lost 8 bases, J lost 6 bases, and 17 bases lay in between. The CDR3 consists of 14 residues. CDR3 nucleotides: TGTGCCAGCCGGCTGGGACCGGAATCTCAGCCCCAGCATTTT. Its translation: CASRLGPESQPQHF.

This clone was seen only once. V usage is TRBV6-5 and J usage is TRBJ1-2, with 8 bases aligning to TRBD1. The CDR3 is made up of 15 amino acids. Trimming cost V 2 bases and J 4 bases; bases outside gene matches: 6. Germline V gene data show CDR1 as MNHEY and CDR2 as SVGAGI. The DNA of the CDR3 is TGTGCCAGCAGTTACCTCAGCGACAGGGGCTATGGCTACACCTTC. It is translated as CASSYLSDRGYGYTF.